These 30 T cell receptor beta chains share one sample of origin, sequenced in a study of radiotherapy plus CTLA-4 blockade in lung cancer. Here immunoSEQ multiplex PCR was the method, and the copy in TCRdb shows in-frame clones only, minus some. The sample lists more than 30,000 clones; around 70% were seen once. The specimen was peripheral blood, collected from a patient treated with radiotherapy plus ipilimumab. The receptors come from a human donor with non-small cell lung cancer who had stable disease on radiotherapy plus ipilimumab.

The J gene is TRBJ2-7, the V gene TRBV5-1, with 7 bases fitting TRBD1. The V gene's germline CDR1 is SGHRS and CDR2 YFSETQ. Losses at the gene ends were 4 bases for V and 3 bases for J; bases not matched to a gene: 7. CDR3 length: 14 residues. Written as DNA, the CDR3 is TGCGCCAGCAGCGGAACCGGGACAGTCTACGAGCAGTACTTC. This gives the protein CASSGTGTVYEQYF.

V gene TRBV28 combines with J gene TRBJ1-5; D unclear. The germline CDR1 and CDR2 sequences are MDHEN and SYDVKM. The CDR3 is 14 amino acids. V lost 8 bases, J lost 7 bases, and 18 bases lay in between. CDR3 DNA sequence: TGTGCCAGCCAGGCCACAGTGGTGGTACAGCCCCAGCATTTT. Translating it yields CASQATVVVQPQHF.

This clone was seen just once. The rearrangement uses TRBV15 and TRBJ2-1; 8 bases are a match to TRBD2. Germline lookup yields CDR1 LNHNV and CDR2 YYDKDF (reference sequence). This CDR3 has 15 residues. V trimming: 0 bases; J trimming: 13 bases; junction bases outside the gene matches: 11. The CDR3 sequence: CATSRDPSGSAPQFF. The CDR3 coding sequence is TGTGCCACCAGCAGAGATCCCAGCGGGAGTGCCCCACAGTTCTTC.

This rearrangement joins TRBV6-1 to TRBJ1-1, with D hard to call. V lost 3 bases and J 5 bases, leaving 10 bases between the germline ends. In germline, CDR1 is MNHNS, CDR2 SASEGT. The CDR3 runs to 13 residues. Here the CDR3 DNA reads TGTGCCAGCAGTGAGAAGGGTGGGACTGAAGCTTTCTTT. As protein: CASSEKGGTEAFF.

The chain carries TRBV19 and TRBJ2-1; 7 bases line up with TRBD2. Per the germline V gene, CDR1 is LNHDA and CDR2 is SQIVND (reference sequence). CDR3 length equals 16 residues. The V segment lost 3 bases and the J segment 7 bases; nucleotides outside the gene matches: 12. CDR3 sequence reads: CASSISSGGSGNEQFF. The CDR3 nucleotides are TGTGCCAGTAGTATCTCTAGCGGAGGGTCAGGGAATGAGCAGTTCTTC.

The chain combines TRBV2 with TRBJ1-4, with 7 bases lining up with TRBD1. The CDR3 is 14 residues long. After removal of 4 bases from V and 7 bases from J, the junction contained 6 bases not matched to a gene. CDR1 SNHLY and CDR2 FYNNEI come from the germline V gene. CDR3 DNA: TGTGCCAGCAGTGCTAACAGGGGCGGTGAAAAACTGTTTTTT. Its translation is CASSANRGGEKLFF.

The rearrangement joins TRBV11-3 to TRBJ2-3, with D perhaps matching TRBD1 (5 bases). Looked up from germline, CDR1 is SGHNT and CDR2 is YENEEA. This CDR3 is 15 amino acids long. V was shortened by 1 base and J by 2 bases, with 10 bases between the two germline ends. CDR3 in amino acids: CASSLGGRATDTQYF. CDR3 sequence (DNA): TGTGCCAGCAGCTTAGGGGGCAGAGCCACAGATACGCAGTATTTT.

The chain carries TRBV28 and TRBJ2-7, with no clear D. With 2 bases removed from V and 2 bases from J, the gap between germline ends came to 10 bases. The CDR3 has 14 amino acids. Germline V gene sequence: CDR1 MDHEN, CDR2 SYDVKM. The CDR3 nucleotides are TGTGCCAGCAGTTTAAACCCAAATACCTACGAGCAGTACTTC. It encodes CASSLNPNTYEQYF. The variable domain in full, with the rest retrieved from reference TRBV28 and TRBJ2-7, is DVKVTQSSRYLVKRTGEKVFLECVQDMDHENMFWYRQDPGLGLRLIYFSYDVKMKEKGDIPEGYSVSREKKERFSLILESASTNQTSMYLCASSLNPNTYEQYFGPGTRLTVT.

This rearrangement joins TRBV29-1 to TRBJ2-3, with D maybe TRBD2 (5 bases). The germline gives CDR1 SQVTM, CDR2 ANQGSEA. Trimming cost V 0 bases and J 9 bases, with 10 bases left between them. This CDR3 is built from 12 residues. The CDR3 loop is CSVEDHGGTQYF. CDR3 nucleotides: TGCAGCGTTGAAGATCACGGCGGGACGCAGTATTTT.

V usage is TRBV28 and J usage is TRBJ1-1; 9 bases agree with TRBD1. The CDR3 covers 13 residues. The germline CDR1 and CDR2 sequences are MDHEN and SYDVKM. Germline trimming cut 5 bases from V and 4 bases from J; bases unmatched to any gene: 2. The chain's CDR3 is CASSGGQGTEAFF. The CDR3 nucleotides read TGTGCCAGCAGTGGGGGACAGGGCACTGAAGCTTTCTTT.

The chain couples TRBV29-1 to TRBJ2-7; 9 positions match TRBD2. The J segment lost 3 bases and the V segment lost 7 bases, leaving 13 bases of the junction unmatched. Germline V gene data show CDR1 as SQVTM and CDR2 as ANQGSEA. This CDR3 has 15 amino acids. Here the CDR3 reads CSAGGGVAGVYEQYF. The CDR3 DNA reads TGCAGCGCAGGGGGAGGGGTAGCGGGAGTCTACGAGCAGTACTTC.

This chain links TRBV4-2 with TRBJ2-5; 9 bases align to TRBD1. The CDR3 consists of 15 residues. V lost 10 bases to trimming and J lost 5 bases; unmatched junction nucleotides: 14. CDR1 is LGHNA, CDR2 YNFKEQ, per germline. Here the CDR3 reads CATGRVTGGLETQYF. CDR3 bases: TGTGCCACAGGGCGGGTGACAGGGGGGTTGGAGACCCAGTACTTC.

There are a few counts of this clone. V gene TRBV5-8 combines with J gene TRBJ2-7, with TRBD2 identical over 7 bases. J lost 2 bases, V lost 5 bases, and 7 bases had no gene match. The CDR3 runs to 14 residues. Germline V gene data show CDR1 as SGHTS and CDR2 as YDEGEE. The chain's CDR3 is CASRGGRNPYEQYF. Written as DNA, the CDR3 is TGTGCCAGCAGGGGCGGGAGAAACCCCTACGAGCAGTACTTC. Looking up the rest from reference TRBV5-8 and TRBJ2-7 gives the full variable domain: EAGVTQSPTHLIKTRGQQATLRCSPISGHTSVYWYQQALGLGLQFLLWYDEGEERNRGNFPPRFSGRQFPNYSSELNVNALELEDSALYLCASRGGRNPYEQYFGPGTRLTVT.

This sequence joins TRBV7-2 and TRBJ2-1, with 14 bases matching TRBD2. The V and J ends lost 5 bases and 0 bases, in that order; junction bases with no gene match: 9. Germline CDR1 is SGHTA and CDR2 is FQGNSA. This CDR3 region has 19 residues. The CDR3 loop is CASSVGLAGGLRSYNEQFF. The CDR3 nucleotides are TGTGCCAGCAGCGTAGGACTAGCGGGAGGTCTTCGCTCCTACAATGAGCAGTTCTTC.

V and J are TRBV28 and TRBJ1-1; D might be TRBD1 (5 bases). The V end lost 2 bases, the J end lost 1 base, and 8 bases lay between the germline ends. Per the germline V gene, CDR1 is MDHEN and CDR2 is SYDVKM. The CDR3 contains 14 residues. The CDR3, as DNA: TGTGCCAGCAGTTTAGGGGGATGGAACACTGAAGCTTTCTTT. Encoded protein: CASSLGGWNTEAFF.

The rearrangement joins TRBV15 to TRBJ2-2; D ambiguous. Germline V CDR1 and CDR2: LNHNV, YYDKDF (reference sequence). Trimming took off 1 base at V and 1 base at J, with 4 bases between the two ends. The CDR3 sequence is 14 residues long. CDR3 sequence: CATSRARNTGELFF. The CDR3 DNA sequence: TGTGCCACCAGCAGAGCCAGGAACACCGGGGAGCTGTTTTTT.

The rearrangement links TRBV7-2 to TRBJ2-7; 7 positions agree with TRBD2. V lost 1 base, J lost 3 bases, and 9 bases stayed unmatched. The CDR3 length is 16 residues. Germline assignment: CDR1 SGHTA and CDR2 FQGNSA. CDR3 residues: CASSLGGGGNLYEQYF. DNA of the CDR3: TGTGCCAGCAGCTTAGGGGGCGGGGGTAATCTCTACGAGCAGTACTTC.

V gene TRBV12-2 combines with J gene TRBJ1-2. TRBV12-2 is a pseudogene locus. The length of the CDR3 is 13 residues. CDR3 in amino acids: CASRQNRKGGYTF. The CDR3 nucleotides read TGTGCAAGTCGCCAAAATCGAAAAGGCGGCTACACCTTC.

As DNA, the CDR3 is TGTGCCAGCAGACCCCCGAGAGAGACCCAGTACTTC. Amino acid sequence: CASRPPRETQYF. The chain recombines TRBV27 with TRBJ2-5, with D unclear. Per the germline V gene, CDR1 is MNHEY and CDR2 is SMNVEV (reference sequence). This CDR3 has 12 amino acids. V was clipped by 6 bases and J by 4 bases, with 9 bases between them.

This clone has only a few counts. CDR3 in DNA: TGTGCCAGCACCCCTATTGGGTGGGACCCTAACACCGGGGAGCTGTTTTTT. Residues: CASTPIGWDPNTGELFF. The gene calls are TRBV28 and TRBJ2-2, with D perhaps TRBD1 or TRBD2 (5 bases each). The CDR3 spans 17 residues. Germline CDR1 and CDR2: MDHEN and SYDVKM. Trimming stripped 7 bases from V and 2 bases from J, with 20 bases between.

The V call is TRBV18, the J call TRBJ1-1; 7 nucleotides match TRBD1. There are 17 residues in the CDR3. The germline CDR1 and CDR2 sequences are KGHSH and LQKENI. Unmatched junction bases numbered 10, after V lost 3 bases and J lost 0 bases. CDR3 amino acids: CASSPRKTGFMNTEAFF. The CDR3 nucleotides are TGTGCCAGCTCACCCCGAAAGACAGGGTTCATGAACACTGAAGCTTTCTTT.

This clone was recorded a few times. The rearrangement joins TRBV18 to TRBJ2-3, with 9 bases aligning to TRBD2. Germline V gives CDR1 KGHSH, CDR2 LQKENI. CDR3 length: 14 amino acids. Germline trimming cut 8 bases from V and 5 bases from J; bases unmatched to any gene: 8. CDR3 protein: CASTIAGEGDTQYF. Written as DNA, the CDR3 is TGTGCCAGCACAATAGCGGGAGAGGGAGATACGCAGTATTTT.

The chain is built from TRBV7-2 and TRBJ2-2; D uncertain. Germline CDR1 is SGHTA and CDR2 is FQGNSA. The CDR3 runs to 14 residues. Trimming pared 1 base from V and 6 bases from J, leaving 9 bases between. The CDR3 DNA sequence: TGTGCCAGCAGCTTAGAATCGGGCCCCGGGGAGCTGTTTTTT. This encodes CASSLESGPGELFF.

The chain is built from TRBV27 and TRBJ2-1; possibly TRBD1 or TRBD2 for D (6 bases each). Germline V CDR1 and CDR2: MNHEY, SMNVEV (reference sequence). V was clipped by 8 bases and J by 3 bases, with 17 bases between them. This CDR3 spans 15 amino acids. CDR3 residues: CASRTRGEIYNEQFF. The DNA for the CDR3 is TGTGCCAGCCGGACGAGGGGGGAGATCTACAATGAGCAGTTCTTC.

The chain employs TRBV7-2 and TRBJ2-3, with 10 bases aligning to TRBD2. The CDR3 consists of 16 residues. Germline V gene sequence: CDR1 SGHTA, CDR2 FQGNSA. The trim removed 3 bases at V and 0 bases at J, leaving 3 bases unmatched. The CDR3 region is CASSLGLATSTDTQYF. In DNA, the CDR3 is TGTGCCAGCAGCTTGGGACTAGCGACTAGCACAGATACGCAGTATTTT. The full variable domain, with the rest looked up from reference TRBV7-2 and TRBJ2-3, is GAGVSQSPSNKVTEKGKDVELRCDPISGHTALYWYRQSLGQGLEFLIYFQGNSAPDKSGLPSDRFSAERTGGSVSTLTIQRTQQEDSAVYLCASSLGLATSTDTQYFGPGTRLTVL.

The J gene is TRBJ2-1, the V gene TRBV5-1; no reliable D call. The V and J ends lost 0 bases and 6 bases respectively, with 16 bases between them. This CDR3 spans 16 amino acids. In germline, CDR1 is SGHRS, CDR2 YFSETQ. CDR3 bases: TGCGCCAGCAGCTTGGCCGGGTGGACCCAAAGCAATGAGCAGTTCTTC. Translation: CASSLAGWTQSNEQFF. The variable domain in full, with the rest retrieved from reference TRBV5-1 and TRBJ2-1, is KAGVTQTPRYLIKTRGQQVTLSCSPISGHRSVSWYQQTPGQGLQFLFEYFSETQRNKGNFPGRFSGRQFSNSRSEMNVSTLELGDSALYLCASSLAGWTQSNEQFFGPGTRLTVL.

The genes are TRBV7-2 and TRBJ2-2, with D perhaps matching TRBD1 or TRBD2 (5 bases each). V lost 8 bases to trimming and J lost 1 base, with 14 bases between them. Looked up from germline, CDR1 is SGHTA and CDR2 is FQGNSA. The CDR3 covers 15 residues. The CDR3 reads CASAPGTGNTGELFF. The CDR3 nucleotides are TGTGCCAGCGCTCCCGGGACGGGGAACACCGGGGAGCTGTTTTTT.

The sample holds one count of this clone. This CDR3 reads CASSLQAGQAYEQYF. CDR3 in DNA: TGTGCCAGCAGCTTGCAAGCGGGCCAAGCCTACGAGCAGTACTTC. The gene calls are TRBV5-4 and TRBJ2-7; D perhaps matches TRBD2 (6 bases). CDR1 SGHNT and CDR2 YYREEE come from the germline V gene (reference sequence). CDR3 length: 15 residues. Trimming cost V 1 base and J 2 bases, with 13 bases left between them.

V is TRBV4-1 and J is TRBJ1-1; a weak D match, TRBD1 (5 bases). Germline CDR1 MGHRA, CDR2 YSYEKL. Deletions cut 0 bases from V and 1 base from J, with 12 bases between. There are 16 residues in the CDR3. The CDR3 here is CASSQEPQGGNTEAFF. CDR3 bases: TGCGCCAGCAGCCAAGAGCCCCAGGGAGGGAACACTGAAGCTTTCTTT.

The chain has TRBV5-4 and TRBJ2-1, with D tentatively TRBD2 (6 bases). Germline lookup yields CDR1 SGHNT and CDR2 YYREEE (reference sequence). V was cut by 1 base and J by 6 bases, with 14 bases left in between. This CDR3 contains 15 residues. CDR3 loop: CASSLWGEFGNEQFF. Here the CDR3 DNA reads TGTGCCAGCAGCTTGTGGGGGGAGTTCGGCAATGAGCAGTTCTTC. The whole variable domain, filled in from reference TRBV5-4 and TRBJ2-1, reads ETGVTQSPTHLIKTRGQQVTLRCSSQSGHNTVSWYQQALGQGPQFIFQYYREEENGRGNFPPRFSGLQFPNYSSELNVNALELDDSALYLCASSLWGEFGNEQFFGPGTRLTVL.